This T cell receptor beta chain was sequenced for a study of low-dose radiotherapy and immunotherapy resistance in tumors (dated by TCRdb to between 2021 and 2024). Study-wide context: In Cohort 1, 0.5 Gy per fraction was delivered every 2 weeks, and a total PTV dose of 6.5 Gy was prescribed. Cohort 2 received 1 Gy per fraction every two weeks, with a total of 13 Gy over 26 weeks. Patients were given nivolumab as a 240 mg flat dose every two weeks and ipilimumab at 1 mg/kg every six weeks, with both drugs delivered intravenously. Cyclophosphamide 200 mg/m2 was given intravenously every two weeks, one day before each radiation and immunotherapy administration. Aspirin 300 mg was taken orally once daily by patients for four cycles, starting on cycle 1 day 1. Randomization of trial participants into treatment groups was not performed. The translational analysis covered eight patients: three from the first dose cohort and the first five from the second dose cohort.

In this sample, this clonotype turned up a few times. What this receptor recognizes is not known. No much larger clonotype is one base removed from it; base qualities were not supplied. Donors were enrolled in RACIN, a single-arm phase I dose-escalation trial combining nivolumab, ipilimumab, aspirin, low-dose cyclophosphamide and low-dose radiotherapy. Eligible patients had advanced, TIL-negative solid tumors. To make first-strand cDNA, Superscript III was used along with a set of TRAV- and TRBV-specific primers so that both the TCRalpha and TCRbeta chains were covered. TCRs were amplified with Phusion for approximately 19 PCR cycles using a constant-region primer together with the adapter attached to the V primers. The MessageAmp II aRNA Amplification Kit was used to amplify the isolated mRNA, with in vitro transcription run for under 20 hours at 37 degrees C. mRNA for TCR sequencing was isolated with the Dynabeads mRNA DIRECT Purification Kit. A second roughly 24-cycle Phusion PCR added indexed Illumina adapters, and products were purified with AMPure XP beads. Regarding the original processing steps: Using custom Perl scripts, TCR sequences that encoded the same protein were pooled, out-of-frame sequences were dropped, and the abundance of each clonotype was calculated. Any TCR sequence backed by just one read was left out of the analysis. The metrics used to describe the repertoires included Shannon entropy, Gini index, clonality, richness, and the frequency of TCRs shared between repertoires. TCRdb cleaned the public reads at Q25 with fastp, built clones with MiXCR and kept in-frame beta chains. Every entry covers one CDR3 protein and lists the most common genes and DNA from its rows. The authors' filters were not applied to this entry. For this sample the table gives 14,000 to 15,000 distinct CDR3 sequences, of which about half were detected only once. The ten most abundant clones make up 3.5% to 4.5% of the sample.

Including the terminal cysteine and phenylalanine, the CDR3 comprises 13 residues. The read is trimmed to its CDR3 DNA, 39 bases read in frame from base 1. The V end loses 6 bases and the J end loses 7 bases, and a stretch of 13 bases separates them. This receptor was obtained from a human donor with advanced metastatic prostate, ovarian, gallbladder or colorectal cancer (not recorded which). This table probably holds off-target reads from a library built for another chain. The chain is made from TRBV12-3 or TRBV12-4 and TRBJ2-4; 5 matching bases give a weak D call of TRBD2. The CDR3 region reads CASRREVENIQYF. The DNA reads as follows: TGTGCCAGCAGGAGGGAAGTGGAGAACATTCAGTACTTC.